What follows are 22 T cell receptor beta chains derived from one specimen sequenced in a study of CD8 T cells in Susac syndrome. With random hexamers, roughly 0.45 to 1 ug RNA was reverse transcribed. TCRdb called the immunoSEQ multiplex PCR reads again in MiXCR, with one record for every CDR3 protein. The sample has fewer than 200,000 distinct CDR3 sequences; roughly 92% are singletons. Sequencing input: CD4+ T cells from PBMCs. All receptors come from a human donor with Susac syndrome.

The chain links TRBV29-1 to TRBJ1-6, with D hard to call. The length of the CDR3 is 14 residues. Deletions cut 7 bases from V and 4 bases from J, with 14 bases between. Germline-derived CDR1 and CDR2 are SQVTM and ANQGSEA. The CDR3 bases are TGCAGCGCAATGGTGGGCAGTTATAATTCACCCCTCCACTTT. Translating it yields CSAMVGSYNSPLHF.

For the CDR3, the DNA is TGCAGCGCCGGTCTGCTAGCGGGGGCCAGCACAGATACGCAGTATTTT. It yields the protein CSAGLLAGASTDTQYF. This chain links TRBV29-1 with TRBJ2-3; 10 positions match TRBD2. The CDR3 extends over 16 amino acids. The V gene end was trimmed by 7 bases and the J gene end by 0 bases; junction bases not matched to a gene: 10. From germline, CDR1 is SQVTM and CDR2 ANQGSEA.

This chain joins TRBV10-3 and TRBJ1-2; 7 bases agree with TRBD1. The trim removed 6 bases at V and 4 bases at J, leaving 5 bases unmatched. Germline assignment: CDR1 ENHRY and CDR2 SYGVKD. The CDR3 is made up of 13 amino acids. The CDR3 loop is CAISSDRTYGYTF. DNA for the CDR3: TGTGCCATCAGCTCGGACAGGACCTATGGCTACACCTTC.

The chain has TRBV3-1 and TRBJ1-1; the D is unclear. The V gene lost 6 bases and the J gene lost 3 bases, with 14 bases spanning the gap. The CDR3 extends over 14 amino acids. Germline lookup yields CDR1 LGHDT and CDR2 YNNKEL (reference sequence). CDR3 nucleotides: TGTGCCAGCAGACTACAAGAACGGGACACTGAAGCTTTCTTT. Amino acids: CASRLQERDTEAFF.

The chain uses TRBV5-1 and TRBJ1-6; 7 bases are shared with TRBD1. The J segment lost 7 bases and the V segment lost 0 bases, leaving 4 bases of the junction unmatched. The germline CDR1 and CDR2 sequences are SGHRS and YFSETQ. There are 15 residues in the CDR3. The CDR3 loop reads CASSLGRDSNSPLHF. CDR3 in DNA: TGCGCCAGCAGCTTGGGGAGGGACAGCAATTCACCCCTCCACTTT.

The chain employs TRBV20-1 and TRBJ2-7, with D possibly matching TRBD2 (6 bases). In germline, CDR1 is DFQATT, CDR2 SNEGSKA (reference sequence). V dropped 6 bases and J dropped 5 bases, with 20 bases sitting between them. The CDR3 is 14 amino acids. The CDR3 sequence is CSAAPGLRIHEQYF. Written as DNA, the CDR3 is TGCAGTGCCGCACCGGGACTTAGGATCCACGAGCAGTACTTC.

The gene calls are TRBV3-1 and TRBJ2-5; 7 bases match TRBD2. CDR1 and CDR2 from the germline V gene are LGHDT and YNNKEL (reference sequence). This CDR3 has 15 amino acids. Trimming took 5 bases from V and 2 from J; bases not matched to a gene: 8. The CDR3 sequence: CASSKPGGSQETQYF. Written as DNA, the CDR3 is TGTGCCAGCAGCAAACCCGGGGGGTCGCAAGAGACCCAGTACTTC.

The chain links TRBV3-1 to TRBJ1-2; 7 nucleotides match TRBD1. Germline V gene data show CDR1 as LGHDT and CDR2 as YNNKEL (reference sequence). After removal of 4 bases from V and 4 bases from J, the junction contained 12 bases not matched to a gene. CDR3 length equals 16 residues. Here the CDR3 DNA reads TGTGCCAGCAGCCTCCATTCCGGACAGGAGACCTATGGCTACACCTTC. It is translated as CASSLHSGQETYGYTF. The entire variable domain, with the rest obtained from reference TRBV3-1 and TRBJ1-2, is as follows: DTAVSQTPKYLVTQMGNDKSIKCEQNLGHDTMYWYKQDSKKFLKIMFSYNNKELIINETVPNRFSPKSPDKAHLNLHINSLELGDSAVYFCASSLHSGQETYGYTFGSGTRLTVV.

This chain uses TRBV7-2 with TRBJ1-2; D gene unclear. V was trimmed by 0 bases and J by 5 bases, leaving 10 bases between them. Germline assignment: CDR1 SGHTA and CDR2 FQGNSA. This CDR3 contains 14 residues. CDR3 region: CASSLAGSGYGYTF. CDR3 nucleotide sequence: TGTGCCAGCAGCTTAGCAGGGTCTGGATATGGCTACACCTTC.

The gene calls are TRBV13 and TRBJ1-2; D ambiguous. The CDR3 runs 12 residues. Looked up from germline, CDR1 is PRHDT and CDR2 is FYEKMQ (reference sequence). V lost 0 bases and J lost 5, with 4 bases in between. CDR3 DNA: TGTGCCAGCAGCTTAGGGGCGTATGGCTACACCTTC. This gives the protein CASSLGAYGYTF.

The chain links TRBV10-2 to TRBJ2-1, with 7 positions matching TRBD1. The germline gives CDR1 WSHSY, CDR2 SAAADI. V was pared by 0 bases and J by 5 bases, with 4 bases of the junction left unmatched. CDR3 length: 15 amino acids. CDR3 amino acids: CASSESNRGNNEQFF. The CDR3 DNA is TGCGCCAGCAGTGAGTCGAACAGGGGTAACAATGAGCAGTTCTTC.

The chain combines TRBV7-2 with TRBJ1-1, with D uncertain. Trimming took off 3 bases at V and 0 bases at J, with 8 bases between the two ends. Per the germline V gene, CDR1 is SGHTA and CDR2 is FQGNSA. CDR3 length equals 14 residues. The DNA of the CDR3 is TGTGCCAGCAGCTTCACCGACGTGAACACTGAAGCTTTCTTT. The encoded protein is CASSFTDVNTEAFF.

The V gene is TRBV5-1, the J gene TRBJ1-1; D call uncertain. This CDR3 is 13 amino acids long. Germline V gene lookup returns CDR1 SGHRS and CDR2 YFSETQ. V was pared by 0 bases and J by 2 bases, with 5 bases between. CDR3 sequence reads: CASSLAINTEAFF. In DNA form, the CDR3 reads TGCGCCAGCAGCTTGGCCATCAACACTGAAGCTTTCTTT. Full variable domain (rest looked up from reference TRBV5-1 and TRBJ1-1): KAGVTQTPRYLIKTRGQQVTLSCSPISGHRSVSWYQQTPGQGLQFLFEYFSETQRNKGNFPGRFSGRQFSNSRSEMNVSTLELGDSALYLCASSLAINTEAFFGQGTRLTVV.

The V call is TRBV6-4, the J call TRBJ2-3; 8 bases map to TRBD2. CDR1 MRHNA and CDR2 SNTAGT come from the germline V gene. This CDR3 comprises 14 residues. Trimming removed 5 bases from V and 4 bases from J; junction bases left unmatched: 5. Here the CDR3 reads CASSPLAGSDTQYF. The DNA for the CDR3 is TGTGCCAGCAGTCCATTAGCGGGGTCAGATACGCAGTATTTT.

This clonotype was picked up one time. The V and J genes are TRBV20-1 and TRBJ2-3; D is uncertain. Germline lookup yields CDR1 DFQATT and CDR2 SNEGSKA (reference sequence). Trimming took off 3 bases at V and 1 base at J, with 8 bases between the two ends. The CDR3 loop spans 13 amino acids. CDR3: CSARGKGTDTQYF. The CDR3 nucleotides read TGCAGTGCTAGGGGGAAGGGCACAGATACGCAGTATTTT.

This clonotype was seen a handful of times. This chain uses TRBV12-3 or TRBV12-4 with TRBJ2-5, with D unresolved. This CDR3 comprises 12 residues. The V end lost 6 bases, the J end lost 5 bases, and 10 bases lay between the germline ends. This CDR3 reads CASSFLEETQYF. Written as DNA, the CDR3 is TGTGCCAGCAGCTTTTTAGAGGAGACCCAGTACTTC.

In DNA, the CDR3 is TGTGCCAGCAGTTTAGCCAGGGAAAGCGGCTACACCTTC. This codes for CASSLARESGYTF. The chain links TRBV12-3 or TRBV12-4 to TRBJ1-2; possibly TRBD1 for D (5 bases). Trimming removed 0 bases from V and 8 bases from J, with 10 bases in between. The CDR3 has 13 amino acids.

This clonotype was observed a single time. This rearrangement joins TRBV20-1 to TRBJ2-7; 12 nucleotides line up with TRBD1. The germline V gene has CDR1 DFQATT and CDR2 SNEGSKA (reference sequence). The J segment lost 4 bases and the V segment lost 0 bases, leaving 4 bases of the junction unmatched. The CDR3 covers 15 residues. In nucleotides, the CDR3 is TGCAGTGCTAGAGAGGGGACAGGGGGCAAGTACGAGCAGTACTTC. Protein sequence: CSAREGTGGKYEQYF.

The rearrangement joins TRBV2 to TRBJ2-5; the D gene is possibly TRBD1 (6 bases). Per germline, CDR1 SNHLY and CDR2 FYNNEI. There are 13 residues in the CDR3. The germline V and J ends were trimmed by 7 bases and 2 bases, with 11 bases remaining between them. The CDR3 DNA is TGTGCCAGCACCCCGGACAGACAAGAGACCCAGTACTTC. Translating gives CASTPDRQETQYF.

The rearrangement links TRBV29-1 to TRBJ2-5; D is unclear. The CDR3 sequence is 12 residues long. The V gene's germline CDR1 is SQVTM and CDR2 ANQGSEA. V was trimmed by 4 bases and J by 5 bases, leaving 11 bases between them. CDR3 nucleotides: TGCAGCGTTGGCGACTGGGGTGAGACCCAGTACTTC. Protein: CSVGDWGETQYF.

The V and J genes are TRBV18 and TRBJ1-1, with D possibly TRBD1 on 6 matching bases. Trimming shortened V by 4 bases and J by 1 base, and 19 bases separated the two germline ends. CDR3 size: 17 residues. The germline gives CDR1 KGHSH, CDR2 LQKENI. The CDR3 DNA reads as TGTGCCAGCTCACGACAGGTGGCGACTGGGGGGAACACTGAAGCTTTCTTT. Protein product: CASSRQVATGGNTEAFF.

The V call is TRBV28, the J call TRBJ1-5; TRBD1 might be the D (5 bases). The CDR3 has 12 residues. CDR1 is MDHEN, CDR2 SYDVKM, per germline. Between the trimmed V and J ends, which lost 5 bases and 14 bases, there was a span of 16 bases. The CDR3 loop is CASSPRGSQEHF. DNA of the CDR3: TGTGCCAGCAGTCCAAGGGGTTCCCAGGAGCATTTT.